The clone carrying this T cell receptor (beta chain) was recorded a few times. This record comes from a study of blood T cells in healthy people across ages. A second PCR, run for roughly 7 to 12 cycles, used a sample-barcoded 5' primer plus a J-beta primer mix. TCRdb itself ran the 5' RACE reads through MiXCR, one entry per CDR3 protein. The data contain 540,000 or so distinct CDR3 sequences, 24% of them seen just once; the ten biggest clones take up 8.7%. CDR1 is SGHTA and CDR2 is FQGNSA in the germline V gene. V shed 6 bases and J 12 bases; nucleotides not matched to a gene: 12. The CDR3 runs 14 residues. This same sample was also part of a study on T cells of mothers and their children.

This clonotype was sampled from a boy aged 5-17 years in good health. Sequencing used blood. The rearrangement joins TRBV7-2 to TRBJ1-4, with 8 bases fitting TRBD1. CDR3 bases: TGTGCCAGCAGTACCGGGACAGGAGGGAAAGAACTGTTTTTT. Protein sequence: CASSTGTGGKELFF.